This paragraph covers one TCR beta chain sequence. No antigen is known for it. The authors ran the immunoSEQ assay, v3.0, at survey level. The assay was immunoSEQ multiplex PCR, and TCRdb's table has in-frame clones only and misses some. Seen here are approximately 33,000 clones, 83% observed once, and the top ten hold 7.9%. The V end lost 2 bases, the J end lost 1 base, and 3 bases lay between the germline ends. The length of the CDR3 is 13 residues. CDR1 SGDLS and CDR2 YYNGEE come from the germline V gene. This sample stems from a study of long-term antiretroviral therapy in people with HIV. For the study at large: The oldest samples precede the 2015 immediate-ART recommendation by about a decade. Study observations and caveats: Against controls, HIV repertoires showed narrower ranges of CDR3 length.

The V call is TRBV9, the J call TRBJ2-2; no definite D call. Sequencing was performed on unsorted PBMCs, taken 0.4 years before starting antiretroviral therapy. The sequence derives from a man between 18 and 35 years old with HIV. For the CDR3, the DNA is TGTGCCAGCAGCGTCCAGAACACCGGGGAGCTGTTTTTT. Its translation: CASSVQNTGELFF.